What follows are 32 T cell receptor beta chains derived from one specimen sequenced in a study of CD8+ T cells in alopecia areata. After isolation, RNA underwent reverse transcription to generate cDNA as the sequencing template. Assay: immunoSEQ multiplex PCR; the TCRdb copy retains only in-frame clones and omits some. Of around 190,000 clones listed, 45% to 70% were seen once; the top ten hold roughly 5.3%. Material: CD8+ T cells sorted from blood. The receptors stem from a human donor in good health.

This clone was recorded once. The CDR3 region has the DNA TGCAGCGTTGTACCCTGGGGGGGGAGTAACTATGGCTACACCTTC. It specifies CSVVPWGGSNYGYTF. V is TRBV29-1 and J is TRBJ1-2; D is perhaps TRBD1 (5 bases). There are 15 residues in the CDR3. Germline CDR1 SQVTM, CDR2 ANQGSEA. V lost 4 bases and J 1 base, leaving 16 bases between the germline ends.

This clone turned up a few times. The chain combines TRBV29-1 with TRBJ2-7; the D gene is possibly TRBD1 (5 bases). V lost 4 bases to trimming and J lost 2 bases, with 12 bases between them. Germline CDR1 SQVTM, CDR2 ANQGSEA. This CDR3 has 13 residues. CDR3 amino acids: CSVVGSGTYEQYF. For the CDR3, the DNA is TGCAGCGTTGTTGGCTCAGGGACCTACGAGCAGTACTTC.

This chain uses TRBV6-5 with TRBJ2-1; D is perhaps TRBD1 or TRBD2 (5 bases each). The V and J ends lost 7 bases and 3 bases respectively, with 16 bases between them. From germline, CDR1 is MNHEY and CDR2 SVGAGI. The CDR3 contains 15 residues. The CDR3 loop reads CASTPRGRNYNEQFF. The CDR3 DNA follows: TGTGCCAGCACCCCCCGGGGACGGAACTACAATGAGCAGTTCTTC.

CDR3 sequence (DNA): TGTGCCAGCAGCATCAGAGGGGGGGGAACGAATACGCAGTATTTT. Amino acid sequence: CASSIRGGGTNTQYF. V is TRBV27 and J is TRBJ2-3; maybe TRBD2 (7 bases). Trimming cost V 6 bases and J 7 bases, with 20 bases left between them. The CDR3 is 15 amino acids. The V gene's germline CDR1 is MNHEY and CDR2 SMNVEV (reference sequence).

This clone came up a few times. V usage is TRBV29-1 and J usage is TRBJ1-1, with D perhaps matching TRBD1 (6 bases). V was shortened by 4 bases and J by 0 bases, with 12 bases between the two germline ends. CDR3 length: 14 residues. The germline CDR1 and CDR2 sequences are SQVTM and ANQGSEA. The CDR3 here is CSVGPRGMNTEAFF. CDR3 bases: TGCAGCGTTGGACCCAGGGGAATGAACACTGAAGCTTTCTTT.

CDR3 DNA: TGTGCCAGCAGCGGACGCCGGGACAGGGGATCTGAAGCTTTCTTT. Protein sequence: CASSGRRDRGSEAFF. The rearrangement links TRBV7-9 to TRBJ1-1; 10 nucleotides match TRBD1. Germline V gene sequence: CDR1 SEHNR, CDR2 FQNEAQ (reference sequence). V lost 5 bases to trimming and J lost 6 bases; unmatched junction nucleotides: 9. The CDR3 totals 15 residues.

The chain is built from TRBV5-1 and TRBJ2-7, with 10 nucleotides matching TRBD1. The CDR3 extends over 14 amino acids. J was trimmed by 3 bases and V by 4 bases; bases with no gene match: 4. Germline V gives CDR1 SGHRS, CDR2 YFSETQ. The CDR3 sequence: CASSAGTGDYEQYF. CDR3 DNA: TGCGCCAGCAGCGCTGGGACAGGGGACTACGAGCAGTACTTC.

Remarks on this clone: The germline gene is not matched at one end of the junction; a read error may be the cause. This chain connects TRBV6-5 to TRBJ1-2; maybe TRBD1 (6 bases). The CDR3 covers 14 residues. Germline-derived CDR1 and CDR2 are MNHEY and SVGAGI. The CDR3 loop reads CASSLQGGNSGYTF. CDR3 sequence (DNA): TGTGCCAGCAGCCTACAGGGCGGAAACTCTGGCTACACCTTC.

The rearrangement joins TRBV30 to TRBJ1-2, with D perhaps TRBD1 (6 bases). CDR1 GTSNPN and CDR2 SVGIG come from the germline V gene (reference sequence). CDR3 length: 13 residues. Trimming pared 6 bases from V and 4 bases from J, leaving 15 bases between. The DNA for the CDR3 is TGTGCCTGTTTTAAGGGGGGCATCTATGGCTACACCTTC. This gives the protein CACFKGGIYGYTF. Combining the CDR3 with reference TRBV30 and TRBJ1-2 gives the whole variable domain SQTIHQWPATLVQPVGSPLSLECTVEGTSNPNLYWYRQAAGRGLQLLFYSVGIGQISSEVPQNLSASRPQDRQFILSSKKLLLSDSGFYLCACFKGGIYGYTFGSGTRLTVV.

This chain uses TRBV9 with TRBJ2-1, with a weak D call TRBD2 (6 bases). Germline values: CDR1 SGDLS, CDR2 YYNGEE. The CDR3 is 15 amino acids. V gave up 0 bases and J gave up 2 bases, with 9 bases separating them. CDR3 in DNA: TGTGCCAGCAGCGTAGAACAGCGGGCCTACAATGAGCAGTTCTTC. As protein: CASSVEQRAYNEQFF.

The chain recombines TRBV19 with TRBJ1-1; no definite D call. CDR1 is LNHDA and CDR2 is SQIVND in the germline V gene (reference sequence). V shed 5 bases and J shed 6 bases, with 10 bases lying between them. The CDR3 sequence is 12 residues long. CDR3 sequence: CASSPRTSEAFF. Here the CDR3 DNA reads TGTGCCAGTAGTCCGCGGACGTCTGAAGCTTTCTTT.

This chain connects TRBV4-1 to TRBJ2-2, with D perhaps matching TRBD1 (6 bases). The CDR3 runs to 15 residues. V lost 4 bases and J 4 bases, leaving 13 bases between the germline ends. CDR1 and CDR2 from the germline V gene are MGHRA and YSYEKL. The CDR3 sequence: CASSPGAGATGELFF. The CDR3 nucleotides are TGCGCCAGCAGCCCAGGGGCAGGGGCCACCGGGGAGCTGTTTTTT.

The genes are TRBV7-9 and TRBJ1-2; TRBD1 matches 7 bases. The CDR3 consists of 12 residues. The V and J ends lost 5 bases and 4 bases, in that order; junction bases with no gene match: 1. Per the germline V gene, CDR1 is SEHNR and CDR2 is FQNEAQ (reference sequence). CDR3 sequence (DNA): TGTGCCAGCAGCCGGGACAGCTATGGCTACACCTTC. Translation: CASSRDSYGYTF.

This chain joins TRBV28 and TRBJ2-3; the match to TRBD1 covers 10 bases. The trim removed 10 bases at V and 1 base at J, leaving 5 bases unmatched. CDR1 and CDR2 from the germline V gene are MDHEN and SYDVKM. The CDR3 contains 14 residues. In DNA form, the CDR3 reads TGTGCCACTTCCGGGACAGGGGGCACAGATACGCAGTATTTT. Protein: CATSGTGGTDTQYF.

V and J are TRBV5-1 and TRBJ1-6; D unclear. Germline V gene data show CDR1 as SGHRS and CDR2 as YFSETQ. V lost 4 bases to trimming and J lost 9 bases, with 14 bases between them. This CDR3 has 14 amino acids. The CDR3 spells CASSTGVEGSPLHF. The CDR3 DNA follows: TGCGCCAGCAGCACTGGGGTGGAGGGTTCACCCCTCCACTTT.

The rearrangement links TRBV9 to TRBJ2-3; 12 positions agree with TRBD2. CDR1 SGDLS and CDR2 YYNGEE come from the germline V gene. V was pared by 5 bases and J by 4 bases, with 8 bases of the junction left unmatched. The CDR3 has 16 amino acids. CDR3 nucleotide sequence: TGTGCCAGCAGTGGAGACACTAGCGGGGGGTCAGATACGCAGTATTTT. The encoded protein is CASSGDTSGGSDTQYF. The full variable domain, rest sourced from reference TRBV9 and TRBJ2-3, is DSGVTQTPKHLITATGQRVTLRCSPRSGDLSVYWYQQSLDQGLQFLIQYYNGEERAKGNILERFSAQQFPDLHSELNLSSLELGDSALYFCASSGDTSGGSDTQYFGPGTRLTVL.

Here the CDR3 reads CASSQDLPSQETQYF. CDR3 nucleotides: TGCGCCAGCAGCCAAGATCTCCCCTCCCAAGAGACCCAGTACTTC. V gene TRBV4-1 combines with J gene TRBJ2-5, with D uncertain. The CDR3 contains 15 residues. With 0 bases removed from V and 1 base from J, the gap between germline ends came to 9 bases. Germline CDR1 and CDR2: MGHRA and YSYEKL.

In regard to this clone: Other DNA sequences in the same sample also yield this CDR3. The chain has TRBV5-1 and TRBJ1-1; D is perhaps TRBD1 (6 bases). V lost 1 base and J 3 bases, leaving 7 bases between the germline ends. The length of the CDR3 is 13 residues. Germline lookup yields CDR1 SGHRS and CDR2 YFSETQ. CDR3 amino acids: CASSLPGDTEAFF. As DNA, the CDR3 is TGCGCCAGCAGCTTGCCAGGGGACACTGAAGCTTTCTTT.

The table lists this clone with a few counts. The J gene is TRBJ1-2, the V gene TRBV30, with D possibly TRBD1 on 5 matching bases. V gave up 7 bases and J gave up 4 bases, with 25 bases separating them. There are 16 residues in the CDR3. Germline-derived CDR1 and CDR2 are GTSNPN and SVGIG (reference sequence). The CDR3 loop reads CASDERKGRGSYGYTF. CDR3 DNA sequence: TGTGCCTCCGACGAAAGAAAGGGAAGGGGAAGCTATGGCTACACCTTC.

The chain joins TRBV11-2 to TRBJ1-1; no definite D call. From germline, CDR1 is SGHAT and CDR2 FQNNGV. Trimming removed 10 bases at V and 11 bases at J, with 17 bases between. CDR3 size: 11 residues. The CDR3 DNA is TGTGCCACCCGGGGTGCCCTAACGGCTTTCTTT. Its protein product is CATRGALTAFF.

The V call is TRBV11-2, the J call TRBJ2-3; D ambiguous. Germline CDR1 reads SGHAT; CDR2 reads FQNNGV. The V gene lost 1 base and the J gene lost 6 bases, with 5 bases spanning the gap. The length of the CDR3 is 12 residues. The CDR3 protein is CASSLVIDTQYF. CDR3 in DNA: TGTGCCAGCAGCTTAGTAATCGATACGCAGTATTTT.

This clone came up a few times. The chain combines TRBV6-6 with TRBJ2-5; no firm D call. V was clipped by 9 bases and J by 5 bases, with 7 bases between them. Per the germline V gene, CDR1 is MNHNY and CDR2 is SVGAGI (reference sequence). The length of the CDR3 is 10 residues. The chain's CDR3 is CASSDETQYF. The CDR3 DNA is TGTGCCAGTTCGGACGAGACCCAGTACTTC.

The chain links TRBV25-1 to TRBJ1-3, with TRBD1 identical over 7 bases. CDR3 length: 14 residues. Germline V lookup: CDR1 MGHDK, CDR2 SYGVNS. V gave up 4 bases and J gave up 4 bases; unmatched junction bases: 4. The CDR3: CASSGTGVGNTIYF. CDR3 nucleotide sequence: TGTGCCAGCAGTGGTACAGGGGTGGGAAACACCATATATTTT.

The V call is TRBV5-1, the J call TRBJ1-1, with D unclear. Trimming shortened V by 1 base and J by 3 bases, and 13 bases separated the two germline ends. The length of the CDR3 is 15 residues. Germline V gene sequence: CDR1 SGHRS, CDR2 YFSETQ. CDR3 loop: CASSLNVVGYTEAFF. CDR3 bases: TGCGCCAGCAGCTTGAATGTCGTCGGGTACACTGAAGCTTTCTTT.

In this sample, this clone turned up a few times. The chain employs TRBV29-1 and TRBJ2-2; TRBD1 or TRBD2 may be the D gene (5 bases each). The CDR3 has 15 residues. CDR1 SQVTM and CDR2 ANQGSEA come from the germline V gene. Trimming removed 2 bases at V and 0 bases at J, with 10 bases between. CDR3 sequence: CSVERGTSNTGELFF. The CDR3 bases are TGCAGCGTTGAAAGAGGGACCTCGAACACCGGGGAGCTGTTTTTT.

The CDR3 DNA follows: TGCGCCAGCAGCTTGGCCGGGACTTATGGTAACAATGAGCAGTTCTTC. Residues: CASSLAGTYGNNEQFF. J is TRBJ2-1 and V is TRBV5-1; TRBD2 is a possible D gene (6 bases). Trimming stripped 0 bases from V and 5 bases from J, with 15 bases between. The germline CDR1 and CDR2 sequences are SGHRS and YFSETQ. This CDR3 contains 16 residues. Full variable domain (missing parts from reference TRBV5-1 and TRBJ2-1): KAGVTQTPRYLIKTRGQQVTLSCSPISGHRSVSWYQQTPGQGLQFLFEYFSETQRNKGNFPGRFSGRQFSNSRSEMNVSTLELGDSALYLCASSLAGTYGNNEQFFGPGTRLTVL.

This CDR3 is CASSLAGSGNTIYF. CDR3 DNA: TGTGCCAGCAGCTTAGCAGGGTCTGGAAACACCATATATTTT. V gene TRBV11-2 combines with J gene TRBJ1-3; perhaps TRBD1 as D (5 bases). From germline, CDR1 is SGHAT and CDR2 FQNNGV. The V gene lost 1 base and the J gene lost 1 base, with 5 bases spanning the gap. The CDR3 is 14 residues long.

This chain uses TRBV6-5 with TRBJ1-1, with 10 bases identical to TRBD1. V dropped 3 bases and J dropped 3; count of bases not matched to a gene: 7. Per germline, CDR1 MNHEY and CDR2 SVGAGI. This CDR3 has 16 residues. CDR3 protein: CASSYGGQGRYTEAFF. CDR3 nucleotides: TGTGCCAGCAGTTATGGGGGACAGGGGCGGTACACTGAAGCTTTCTTT.

The J gene is TRBJ2-2, the V gene TRBV6-1, with D tentatively TRBD1 or TRBD2 (5 bases each). Germline assignment: CDR1 MNHNS and CDR2 SASEGT. The CDR3 contains 13 residues. Trimming cost V 11 bases and J 0 bases, with 10 bases left between them. CDR3 residues: CAGGPPNTGELFF. Here the CDR3 DNA reads TGTGCCGGGGGACCTCCGAACACCGGGGAGCTGTTTTTT.

The chain employs TRBV6-1 and TRBJ2-5, with D perhaps matching TRBD1 (6 bases). The V end was cut by 5 bases, the J end by 4 bases, with 11 bases between. Germline CDR1 is MNHNS and CDR2 is SASEGT. This CDR3 spans 13 amino acids. DNA of the CDR3: TGTGCCAGCAGTAACGACAGGTCAGAGACCCAGTACTTC. Residues: CASSNDRSETQYF.

This clone was observed a handful of times. The chain carries TRBV7-9 and TRBJ2-1, with 13 bases aligning to TRBD2. The germline CDR1 and CDR2 sequences are SEHNR and FQNEAQ (reference sequence). This CDR3 spans 16 amino acids. Trimming took 1 base from V and 8 from J; bases not matched to a gene: 5. The CDR3 DNA is TGTGCCAGCAGCTTAGGACTAGCGGGGGGCAGGGATGAGCAGTTCTTC. Protein product: CASSLGLAGGRDEQFF.

The DNA of the CDR3 is TGTGCCAGCAGCCTGGGGCCCCTAGGGACTGGAAACACCATATATTTT. Translating gives CASSLGPLGTGNTIYF. The chain employs TRBV7-7 and TRBJ1-3; tentatively, D is TRBD1 (5 bases). V lost 5 bases to trimming and J lost 2 bases, with 16 bases between them. Germline values: CDR1 SSHAT, CDR2 FNYEAQ (reference sequence). This CDR3 has 16 amino acids. Full variable domain (rest looked up from reference TRBV7-7 and TRBJ1-3): GAGVSQSPRYKVTKRGQDVTLRCDPISSHATLYWYQQALGQGPEFLTYFNYEAQPDKSGLPSDRFSAERPEGSISTLTIQRTEQRDSAMYRCASSLGPLGTGNTIYFGEGSWLTVV.